These 9 T cell receptor beta chains were all obtained from the same sample, sequenced in a study of T cell repertoires and HLA-DP antigens. Their specific antigens are unknown. Assay used: immunoSEQ multiplex PCR; TCRdb lists only in-frame clones, some missing. The table shows about 73,000 clones, with 80% occurring only once. The sample taken for sequencing was CD4+ T cells from PBMCs. These receptors were obtained from a man in his 60s in good health and CMV-seronegative.

In DNA form, the CDR3 reads TGTGCCAGTAGCCGACAGGGTGACGAGACCCAGTACTTC. It encodes CASSRQGDETQYF. The V call is TRBV19, the J call TRBJ2-5; 7 bases are shared with TRBD1. The J segment lost 5 bases and the V segment lost 6 bases, leaving 6 bases of the junction unmatched. Germline V gene lookup returns CDR1 LNHDA and CDR2 SQIVND (reference sequence). The CDR3 is 13 residues long.

The chain joins TRBV6-7 to TRBJ2-3; tentative D call: TRBD1 (6 bases). TRBV6-7 is an open reading frame, and its role is uncertain. V was trimmed by 8 bases and J by 2 bases, leaving 23 bases between them. The CDR3 sequence is 17 residues long. The CDR3 DNA is TGTGCCAGCGGGGTCAGGGGATGGGGACCTAACACAGATACGCAGTATTTT. This gives the protein CASGVRGWGPNTDTQYF.

This chain connects TRBV28 to TRBJ2-2; the D gene is possibly TRBD2 (5 bases). The CDR3 totals 15 residues. V was cut by 3 bases and J by 1 base, with 9 bases left in between. The germline CDR1 and CDR2 sequences are MDHEN and SYDVKM. CDR3 nucleotides: TGTGCCAGCAGTTTCCTCGGACTGAACACCGGGGAGCTGTTTTTT. Residues: CASSFLGLNTGELFF.

The table lists this clone with a few counts. The chain has TRBV18 and TRBJ2-1; 7 nucleotides match TRBD2. CDR1 and CDR2 (germline): KGHSH, LQKENI. V was pared by 3 bases and J by 4 bases, with 9 bases of the junction left unmatched. The CDR3 is made up of 16 amino acids. CDR3 protein: CASSPQGAGNYNEQFF. For the CDR3, the DNA is TGTGCCAGCTCACCTCAGGGAGCGGGGAATTACAATGAGCAGTTCTTC. The complete variable domain, with remaining parts taken from reference TRBV18 and TRBJ2-1, reads NAGVMQNPRHLVRRRGQEARLRCSPMKGHSHVYWYRQLPEEGLKFMVYLQKENIIDESGMPKERFSAEFPKEGPSILRIQQVVRGDSAAYFCASSPQGAGNYNEQFFGPGTRLTVL.

The chain joins TRBV2 to TRBJ1-6; tentative D call: TRBD1 (6 bases). The CDR3 consists of 14 residues. Germline CDR1 and CDR2: SNHLY and FYNNEI. V was pared by 5 bases and J by 8 bases, with 13 bases between. The chain's CDR3 is CASSLLTGHSPLHF. CDR3 in DNA: TGTGCCAGCAGTTTACTGACAGGCCATTCACCCCTCCACTTT.

The CDR3 protein is CASTPGGGRTDTQYF. The CDR3 nucleotides read TGCGCCAGCACCCCAGGGGGGGGGAGAACAGATACGCAGTATTTT. This chain links TRBV5-1 with TRBJ2-3, with D tentatively TRBD1 or TRBD2 (7 bases each). This CDR3 spans 15 amino acids. V was pared by 6 bases and J by 3 bases, with 17 bases between. Germline V gene data show CDR1 as SGHRS and CDR2 as YFSETQ. Using reference TRBV5-1 and TRBJ2-3 for the parts outside the CDR3, the full variable domain is KAGVTQTPRYLIKTRGQQVTLSCSPISGHRSVSWYQQTPGQGLQFLFEYFSETQRNKGNFPGRFSGRQFSNSRSEMNVSTLELGDSALYLCASTPGGGRTDTQYFGPGTRLTVL.

The chain is built from TRBV29-1 and TRBJ1-4; 10 nucleotides agree with TRBD1. The CDR3 runs to 17 residues. After removal of 5 bases from V and 0 bases from J, the junction contained 9 bases not matched to a gene. Germline V gives CDR1 SQVTM, CDR2 ANQGSEA. The CDR3 DNA sequence: TGCAGCGTTCGGACAGGGGGGGTCTTAACAACTAATGAAAAACTGTTTTTT. Protein: CSVRTGGVLTTNEKLFF.

The chain joins TRBV19 to TRBJ1-2, with TRBD1 as a possible D gene (5 bases). CDR1 is LNHDA, CDR2 SQIVND, per germline (reference sequence). This CDR3 spans 14 amino acids. V dropped 7 bases and J dropped 2 bases, with 14 bases sitting between them. CDR3 residues: CASNPGRVNYGYTF. The CDR3 DNA sequence: TGTGCCAGTAATCCGGGACGGGTGAACTATGGCTACACCTTC. Full variable domain (remainder filled in from reference TRBV19 and TRBJ1-2): DGGITQSPKYLFRKEGQNVTLSCEQNLNHDAMYWYRQDPGQGLRLIYYSQIVNDFQKGDIAEGYSVSREKKESFPLTVTSAQKNPTAFYLCASNPGRVNYGYTFGSGTRLTVV.

The chain joins TRBV29-1 to TRBJ2-1; possible D gene TRBD2, 5 bases. V was shortened by 7 bases and J by 8 bases, with 12 bases between the two germline ends. There are 11 residues in the CDR3. The germline CDR1 and CDR2 sequences are SQVTM and ANQGSEA. In DNA, the CDR3 is TGCAGCGGGGCCTTTAGCGATGAGCAGTTCTTC. Amino acid sequence: CSGAFSDEQFF.